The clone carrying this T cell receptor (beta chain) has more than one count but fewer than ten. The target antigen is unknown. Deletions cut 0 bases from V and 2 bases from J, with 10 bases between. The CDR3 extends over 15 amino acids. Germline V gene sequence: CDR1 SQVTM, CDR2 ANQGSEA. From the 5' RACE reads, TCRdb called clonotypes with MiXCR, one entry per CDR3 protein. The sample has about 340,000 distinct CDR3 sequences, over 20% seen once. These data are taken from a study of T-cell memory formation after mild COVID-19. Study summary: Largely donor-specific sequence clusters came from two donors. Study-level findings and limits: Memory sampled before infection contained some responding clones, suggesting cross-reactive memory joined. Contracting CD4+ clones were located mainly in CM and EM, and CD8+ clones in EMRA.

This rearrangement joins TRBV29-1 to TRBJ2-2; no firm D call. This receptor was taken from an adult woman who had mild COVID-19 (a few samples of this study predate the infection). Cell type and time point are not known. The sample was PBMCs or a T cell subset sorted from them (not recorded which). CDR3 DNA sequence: TGCAGCGTTGAAGATTCACAGAAAAACACCGGGGAGCTGTTTTTT. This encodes CSVEDSQKNTGELFF.